This passage covers 18 T cell receptor beta chains from one sample sequenced in a study of graft-versus-host responses after intestinal transplantation. To release intraepithelial and lamina propria lymphocytes, the graft tissue was processed. Sequencing used immunoSEQ multiplex PCR; TCRdb keeps in-frame clones, though not all of them. The table shows approximately 14,000 clones, with 70% occurring only once. The starting material was ileum tissue, obtained around 720 days after intestinal transplantation. Receptor source: a human patient who received an intestinal transplant, so some T cells may come from the graft donor.

V is TRBV15 and J is TRBJ1-1, with 7 nucleotides matching TRBD1. CDR3 length equals 16 residues. The V gene's germline CDR1 is LNHNV and CDR2 YYDKDF (reference sequence). J lost 3 bases, V lost 5 bases, and 12 bases had no gene match. CDR3 sequence: CATSPGGGRGYTEAFF. The CDR3 DNA follows: TGTGCCACCAGCCCGGGAGGGGGCAGAGGGTACACTGAAGCTTTCTTT.

This clone was counted a few times. The chain recombines TRBV11-1 with TRBJ2-5; 14 bases align to TRBD2. Germline CDR1 SGHAT, CDR2 FQDESV (reference sequence). With V trimmed by 6 bases and J by 3 bases, 6 bases remained unmatched. This CDR3 region has 16 residues. The CDR3 DNA reads TGTGCCAGCAGTCACAGGACTAGCGGGGGGAAAGAGACCCAGTACTTC. It translates to CASSHRTSGGKETQYF.

The rearrangement joins TRBV28 to TRBJ2-1; 9 bases align to TRBD1. Per the germline V gene, CDR1 is MDHEN and CDR2 is SYDVKM. CDR3 length: 16 residues. V dropped 2 bases and J dropped 2; count of bases not matched to a gene: 4. The CDR3 sequence is CASSLPGQGAYNEQFF. In DNA form, the CDR3 reads TGTGCCAGCAGTTTACCGGGACAGGGAGCCTACAATGAGCAGTTCTTC.

The chain employs TRBV5-6 and TRBJ2-3; 10 nucleotides align to TRBD2. Germline V CDR1 and CDR2: SGHDT, YYEEEE. V dropped 4 bases and J dropped 2; count of bases not matched to a gene: 7. This CDR3 spans 16 amino acids. The CDR3 here is CASSAWTSGYTDTQYF. DNA for the CDR3: TGTGCCAGCAGCGCCTGGACTAGCGGCTACACAGATACGCAGTATTTT.

The chain couples TRBV28 to TRBJ1-1; D possibly corresponds to TRBD1 (6 bases). The germline V and J ends were trimmed by 2 bases and 5 bases, with 12 bases remaining between them. CDR1 is MDHEN and CDR2 is SYDVKM in the germline V gene. The CDR3 is 14 residues long. This chain's CDR3 is CASSLVEGGTEAFF. In nucleotides, the CDR3 is TGTGCCAGCAGTTTAGTTGAAGGGGGGACTGAAGCTTTCTTT. Complete variable domain (other parts from reference TRBV28 and TRBJ1-1): DVKVTQSSRYLVKRTGEKVFLECVQDMDHENMFWYRQDPGLGLRLIYFSYDVKMKEKGDIPEGYSVSREKKERFSLILESASTNQTSMYLCASSLVEGGTEAFFGQGTRLTVV.

The chain is built from TRBV7-3 and TRBJ2-5; D tentatively fits TRBD1 or TRBD2 (6 bases each). CDR1 and CDR2 (germline): SGHTA, FQGTGA. Trimming pared 5 bases from V and 0 bases from J, leaving 10 bases between. The CDR3 contains 14 residues. The DNA for the CDR3 is TGTGCCAGCAGCGGGGGGCCGAACCAAGAGACCCAGTACTTC. Amino acids: CASSGGPNQETQYF.

V usage is TRBV9 and J usage is TRBJ2-1; no clear D gene. V lost 0 bases, J lost 2 bases, and 12 bases lay in between. Per the germline V gene, CDR1 is SGDLS and CDR2 is YYNGEE. The CDR3 has 16 amino acids. CDR3 nucleotides: TGTGCCAGCAGCGTAGAAGCAGGCAATGCCTACAATGAGCAGTTCTTC. This sequence encodes CASSVEAGNAYNEQFF.

This chain links TRBV30 with TRBJ1-3; D unresolved. The CDR3 is 13 amino acids. Germline V gene data show CDR1 as GTSNPN and CDR2 as SVGIG (reference sequence). V shed 3 bases and J shed 0 bases, with 6 bases lying between them. CDR3 DNA: TGTGCCTGGAGGGGGAACTCTGGAAACACCATATATTTT. It specifies CAWRGNSGNTIYF.

This clone has just a few counts. The chain has TRBV5-1 and TRBJ1-2; D might be TRBD1 (5 bases). This CDR3 comprises 14 residues. CDR1 and CDR2 (germline): SGHRS, YFSETQ. Trimming removed 0 bases at V and 4 bases at J, with 10 bases between. CDR3 region: CASSLGGIPYGYTF. DNA of the CDR3: TGCGCCAGCAGCTTGGGGGGGATCCCCTATGGCTACACCTTC.

The gene calls are TRBV2 and TRBJ2-7; a possible D gene is TRBD2 (6 bases). The CDR3 loop spans 12 amino acids. The germline CDR1 and CDR2 sequences are SNHLY and FYNNEI. The V end was cut by 9 bases, the J end by 6 bases, with 15 bases between. The CDR3 loop is CARDPGGGEQYF. The CDR3 DNA reads as TGTGCCAGAGACCCTGGGGGAGGCGAGCAGTACTTC.

J is TRBJ2-5 and V is TRBV11-2; possible D gene TRBD2, 5 bases. CDR1 SGHAT and CDR2 FQNNGV come from the germline V gene. The CDR3 loop spans 13 amino acids. The V and J ends lost 5 bases and 1 base respectively, with 8 bases between them. The CDR3 region has the DNA TGTGCCAGCAGCCAGGAGGTCCAAGAGACCCAGTACTTC. Protein sequence: CASSQEVQETQYF.

The chain employs TRBV30 and TRBJ2-1; TRBD1 agrees at 9 bases. The V and J ends lost 2 bases and 5 bases, in that order; junction bases with no gene match: 4. This CDR3 is 14 amino acids long. Germline V gene lookup returns CDR1 GTSNPN and CDR2 SVGIG (reference sequence). The CDR3 nucleotides are TGTGCCTGGAGTAGGGGACAGGGAGACAATGAGCAGTTCTTC. This translates into CAWSRGQGDNEQFF. The complete variable domain, with remaining parts taken from reference TRBV30 and TRBJ2-1, reads SQTIHQWPATLVQPVGSPLSLECTVEGTSNPNLYWYRQAAGRGLQLLFYSVGIGQISSEVPQNLSASRPQDRQFILSSKKLLLSDSGFYLCAWSRGQGDNEQFFGPGTRLTVL.

The genes are TRBV6-1 and TRBJ1-5; D is ambiguous. V dropped 8 bases and J dropped 6 bases, with 2 bases sitting between them. Germline CDR1 and CDR2: MNHNS and SASEGT. The CDR3 contains 9 residues. This CDR3 is CASGQPQHF. The CDR3 DNA sequence: TGTGCCAGCGGTCAGCCCCAGCATTTT.

The V call is TRBV18, the J call TRBJ1-1; TRBD1 matches at 8 bases. This CDR3 is 15 amino acids long. Unmatched junction bases numbered 8, after V lost 3 bases and J lost 5 bases. Germline values: CDR1 KGHSH, CDR2 LQKENI. The CDR3 loop reads CASSPRTGWTTEAFF. DNA for the CDR3: TGTGCCAGCTCACCGCGGACAGGGTGGACGACTGAAGCTTTCTTT. The full variable domain, rest sourced from reference TRBV18 and TRBJ1-1, is NAGVMQNPRHLVRRRGQEARLRCSPMKGHSHVYWYRQLPEEGLKFMVYLQKENIIDESGMPKERFSAEFPKEGPSILRIQQVVRGDSAAYFCASSPRTGWTTEAFFGQGTRLTVV.

This clone was recorded only once. The chain uses TRBV7-8 and TRBJ1-3; 7 nucleotides agree with TRBD1. CDR3 length: 17 residues. Germline CDR1 is SGHVS and CDR2 is FQNEAQ. J gave up 0 bases and V 5 bases, and 10 bases lay outside the gene matches. This chain's CDR3 is CASSLRDRTYSGNTIYF. The CDR3 DNA is TGTGCCAGCAGCCTGCGGGACAGAACTTACTCTGGAAACACCATATATTTT.

The chain combines TRBV30 with TRBJ2-2, with D uncertain. V gave up 0 bases and J gave up 5 bases, with 1 base separating them. Germline V gene sequence: CDR1 GTSNPN, CDR2 SVGIG (reference sequence). The CDR3 is 11 residues long. The CDR3 reads CAWSVTGELFF. For the CDR3, the DNA is TGTGCCTGGAGTGTAACCGGGGAGCTGTTTTTT.

The chain combines TRBV30 with TRBJ1-1; weak D call: TRBD1 (5 bases). V lost 5 bases and J 0 bases, leaving 13 bases between the germline ends. Germline V gene sequence: CDR1 GTSNPN, CDR2 SVGIG (reference sequence). The length of the CDR3 is 14 residues. The DNA for the CDR3 is TGTGCCTGGGGTGAGACAGACATGAACACTGAAGCTTTCTTT. Residues: CAWGETDMNTEAFF.

The chain couples TRBV6-1 to TRBJ2-7; no clear D gene. V gave up 3 bases and J gave up 3 bases, with 18 bases separating them. Per germline, CDR1 MNHNS and CDR2 SASEGT. CDR3 length equals 16 residues. This CDR3 is CASSDPNPARFYEQYF. CDR3 DNA: TGTGCCAGCAGTGACCCTAACCCCGCCAGGTTCTACGAGCAGTACTTC.